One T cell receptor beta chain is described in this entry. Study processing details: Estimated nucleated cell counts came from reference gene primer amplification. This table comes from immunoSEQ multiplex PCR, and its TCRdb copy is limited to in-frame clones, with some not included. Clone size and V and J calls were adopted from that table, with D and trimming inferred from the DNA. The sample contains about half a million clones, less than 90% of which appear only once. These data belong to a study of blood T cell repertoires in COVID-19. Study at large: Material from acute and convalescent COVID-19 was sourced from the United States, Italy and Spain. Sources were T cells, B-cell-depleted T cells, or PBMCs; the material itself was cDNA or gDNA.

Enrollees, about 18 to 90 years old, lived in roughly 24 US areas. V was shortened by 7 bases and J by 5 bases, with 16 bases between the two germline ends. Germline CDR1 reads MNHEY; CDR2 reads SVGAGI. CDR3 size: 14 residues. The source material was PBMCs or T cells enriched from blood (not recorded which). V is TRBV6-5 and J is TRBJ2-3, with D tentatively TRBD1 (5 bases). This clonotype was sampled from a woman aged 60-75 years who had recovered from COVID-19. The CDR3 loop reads CASTKGATRDTQYF. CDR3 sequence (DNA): TGTGCCAGCACGAAAGGGGCCACCAGAGATACGCAGTATTTT.